These 23 T cell receptor beta chains were all obtained from the same sample, sequenced in a study of shared clonotypes between healthy human individuals. Only CD45RO-negative cells positively selected for CCR7 counted as naive CD8 cells, so terminally differentiated effector memory CD45RA+ cells were excluded. Libraries were prepared by immunoSEQ multiplex PCR; TCRdb keeps only in-frame clonotypes and omits some of them. The data show about 680,000 clones, 92% seen once. Sequenced sample: naive CD8+ T cells sorted from blood. The receptor set was obtained from a man aged 25-45 years in good health.

The V gene is TRBV7-9, the J gene TRBJ2-5; 15 positions match TRBD2. CDR1 is SEHNR and CDR2 is FQNEAQ in the germline V gene (reference sequence). CDR3 length equals 17 residues. V shed 4 bases and J 2 bases; nucleotides not matched to a gene: 5. CDR3 loop: CASSSGLAGGWQETQYF. CDR3 bases: TGTGCCAGCAGCTCGGGACTAGCGGGAGGTTGGCAAGAGACCCAGTACTTC.

This clone appeared once. The chain has TRBV5-8 and TRBJ1-2; D unclear. Germline values: CDR1 SGHTS, CDR2 YDEGEE. Trimming shortened V by 1 base and J by 1 base, and 11 bases separated the two germline ends. The length of the CDR3 is 15 residues. The CDR3 spells CASSLRTAYNYGYTF. CDR3 DNA sequence: TGTGCCAGCAGCTTGAGAACCGCCTATAACTATGGCTACACCTTC.

This clone occurred once. This chain uses TRBV29-1 with TRBJ2-2; D gene uncertain. V shed 6 bases and J shed 0 bases, with 8 bases lying between them. Germline lookup yields CDR1 SQVTM and CDR2 ANQGSEA. The CDR3 runs 13 residues. CDR3 DNA sequence: TGCAGCGTCCTAGACGCGAACACCGGGGAGCTGTTTTTT. Protein: CSVLDANTGELFF.

The V gene is TRBV27, the J gene TRBJ1-4; 7 bases line up with TRBD1. The CDR3 spans 14 residues. The germline CDR1 and CDR2 sequences are MNHEY and SMNVEV (reference sequence). Trimming cost V 6 bases and J 6 bases; bases outside gene matches: 7. In DNA, the CDR3 is TGTGCCAGCAGCGAGCTCCAGGGGGATGAAAAACTGTTTTTT. This gives the protein CASSELQGDEKLFF. Together with reference TRBV27 and TRBJ1-4, the CDR3 gives the full variable domain: EAQVTQNPRYLITVTGKKLTVTCSQNMNHEYMSWYRQDPGLGLRQIYYSMNVEVTDKGDVPEGYKVSRKEKRNFPLILESPSPNQTSLYFCASSELQGDEKLFFGSGTQLSVL.

The rearrangement joins TRBV6-5 to TRBJ2-2; maybe TRBD1 (6 bases). CDR1 is MNHEY, CDR2 SVGAGI, per germline. This CDR3 comprises 14 residues. V gave up 5 bases and J gave up 5 bases, with 12 bases separating them. CDR3 nucleotide sequence: TGTGCCAGCAGTCCCTACAGGGAAACCGGGGAGCTGTTTTTT. Translating gives CASSPYRETGELFF.

The chain combines TRBV28 with TRBJ1-5, with TRBD1 matching 7 bases. The CDR3 consists of 14 residues. V lost 11 bases, J lost 4 bases, and 11 bases stayed unmatched. The germline CDR1 and CDR2 sequences are MDHEN and SYDVKM. CDR3 DNA: TGTGCCCCCCGGGGCGAACAGGGGAATCAGCCCCAGCATTTT. It encodes CAPRGEQGNQPQHF. The whole variable domain, remainder taken from reference TRBV28 and TRBJ1-5, is DVKVTQSSRYLVKRTGEKVFLECVQDMDHENMFWYRQDPGLGLRLIYFSYDVKMKEKGDIPEGYSVSREKKERFSLILESASTNQTSMYLCAPRGEQGNQPQHFGDGTRLSIL.

This rearrangement joins TRBV28 to TRBJ2-2, with D maybe TRBD1 (6 bases). Per germline, CDR1 MDHEN and CDR2 SYDVKM. The CDR3 consists of 15 residues. Deletions cut 3 bases from V and 5 bases from J, with 13 bases between. The CDR3 coding sequence is TGTGCCAGCAGTTTTTTTCAGGGGATAACCGGGGAGCTGTTTTTT. It is translated as CASSFFQGITGELFF. The full variable domain, completed using reference TRBV28 and TRBJ2-2, is DVKVTQSSRYLVKRTGEKVFLECVQDMDHENMFWYRQDPGLGLRLIYFSYDVKMKEKGDIPEGYSVSREKKERFSLILESASTNQTSMYLCASSFFQGITGELFFGEGSRLTVL.

This chain links TRBV7-9 with TRBJ1-2, with D possibly TRBD1 on 5 matching bases. The length of the CDR3 is 15 residues. Looked up from germline, CDR1 is SEHNR and CDR2 is FQNEAQ (reference sequence). V lost 4 bases to trimming and J lost 6 bases, with 18 bases between them. Here the CDR3 reads CASSYGAAVDDGYTF. CDR3 nucleotides: TGTGCCAGCAGCTATGGGGCCGCGGTGGATGATGGCTACACCTTC. The variable domain in full, completed from reference TRBV7-9 and TRBJ1-2, reads DTGVSQNPRHKITKRGQNVTFRCDPISEHNRLYWYRQTLGQGPEFLTYFQNEAQLEKSRLLSDRFSAERPKGSFSTLEIQRTEQGDSAMYLCASSYGAAVDDGYTFGSGTRLTVV.

This sequence joins TRBV13 and TRBJ2-1; 7 positions agree with TRBD1. V was pared by 5 bases and J by 2 bases, with 3 bases of the junction left unmatched. The CDR3 is 14 residues long. Germline V lookup: CDR1 PRHDT, CDR2 FYEKMQ (reference sequence). The CDR3 region has the DNA TGTGCCAGCAGCCCCGGACAGGCCTACAATGAGCAGTTCTTC. Translating it yields CASSPGQAYNEQFF.

CDR3 residues: CASSLLTSGLYNEQFF. DNA of the CDR3: TGTGCCAGCAGTTTGTTGACTAGCGGTTTATACAATGAGCAGTTCTTC. V is TRBV27 and J is TRBJ2-1; 9 nucleotides match TRBD2. The CDR3 loop spans 16 amino acids. In germline, CDR1 is MNHEY, CDR2 SMNVEV (reference sequence). V shed 3 bases, J shed 4 bases, and the junction held 7 bases outside the gene matches.

V gene TRBV19 combines with J gene TRBJ1-1, with 8 nucleotides matching TRBD1. V gave up 4 bases and J gave up 0 bases; unmatched junction bases: 7. Germline CDR1 and CDR2: LNHDA and SQIVND (reference sequence). The CDR3 runs 16 residues. The CDR3 protein is CASSKLGTGLNTEAFF. As DNA, the CDR3 is TGTGCCAGTAGTAAACTAGGGACAGGCTTGAACACTGAAGCTTTCTTT. Looking up the rest from reference TRBV19 and TRBJ1-1 gives the full variable domain: DGGITQSPKYLFRKEGQNVTLSCEQNLNHDAMYWYRQDPGQGLRLIYYSQIVNDFQKGDIAEGYSVSREKKESFPLTVTSAQKNPTAFYLCASSKLGTGLNTEAFFGQGTRLTVV.

This clone was seen only a few times. This chain links TRBV5-4 with TRBJ1-4; possible D gene TRBD1, 6 bases. With 4 bases removed from V and 3 bases from J, the gap between germline ends came to 13 bases. CDR1 is SGHNT, CDR2 YYREEE, per germline (reference sequence). There are 15 residues in the CDR3. CDR3 loop: CASSKRDTSNEKLFF. As DNA, the CDR3 is TGTGCCAGCAGCAAACGGGACACTTCTAATGAAAAACTGTTTTTT. Supplemented by reference TRBV5-4 and TRBJ1-4, the full variable domain reads ETGVTQSPTHLIKTRGQQVTLRCSSQSGHNTVSWYQQALGQGPQFIFQYYREEENGRGNFPPRFSGLQFPNYSSELNVNALELDDSALYLCASSKRDTSNEKLFFGSGTQLSVL.

The V call is TRBV6-6, the J call TRBJ1-4, with D possibly being TRBD1 (6 bases). Germline CDR1 and CDR2: MNHNY and SVGAGI (reference sequence). This CDR3 contains 15 residues. Trimming stripped 6 bases from V and 0 bases from J, with 11 bases between. Here the CDR3 reads CASSSSGATNEKLFF. CDR3 in DNA: TGTGCCAGCAGCTCCTCAGGGGCAACTAATGAAAAACTGTTTTTT.

This clone was counted a single time. J is TRBJ2-3 and V is TRBV29-1; D is unresolved. The germline gives CDR1 SQVTM, CDR2 ANQGSEA. This CDR3 has 17 residues. Trimming took 3 bases from V and 1 from J, leaving 20 bases between them. CDR3 sequence (DNA): TGCAGCGTTGATTCCCTTCCGACTTCCGGCGGCACAGATACGCAGTATTTT. Translated, it gives CSVDSLPTSGGTDTQYF.

With regard to this clone: Other DNA variants within this sample encode the same CDR3. In DNA, the CDR3 is TGTGCCAGCAGCCTGCTGGGGGACAATGAGCAGTTCTTC. This encodes CASSLLGDNEQFF. V and J are TRBV27 and TRBJ2-1; either TRBD1 or TRBD2 may fit D (5 bases each). The V gene lost 6 bases and the J gene lost 5 bases, with 11 bases spanning the gap. This CDR3 spans 13 amino acids. The germline CDR1 and CDR2 sequences are MNHEY and SMNVEV (reference sequence).

In this sample, this clone turned up a few times. V is TRBV2 and J is TRBJ2-2, with 11 nucleotides matching TRBD2. J lost 7 bases, V lost 3 bases, and 7 bases had no gene match. The CDR3 extends over 16 amino acids. Germline CDR1 SNHLY, CDR2 FYNNEI. Here the CDR3 reads CASSDGTSGSGGELFF. For the CDR3, the DNA is TGTGCCAGCAGTGATGGAACTAGCGGGAGTGGCGGGGAGCTGTTTTTT.

The rearrangement joins TRBV10-3 to TRBJ2-1; TRBD1 is a possible D gene (5 bases). The germline CDR1 and CDR2 sequences are ENHRY and SYGVKD. This CDR3 is built from 16 residues. V lost 1 base and J lost 0, with 10 bases in between. CDR3 loop: CAISEWSRASYNEQFF. The CDR3 nucleotides are TGTGCCATCAGTGAGTGGTCCAGGGCCTCCTACAATGAGCAGTTCTTC.

The V call is TRBV7-9, the J call TRBJ1-1; no reliable D call. V shed 5 bases and J shed 5 bases, with 9 bases lying between them. CDR3 length: 12 residues. The germline CDR1 and CDR2 sequences are SEHNR and FQNEAQ (reference sequence). The CDR3 region has the DNA TGTGCCAGCAGCCCACCCGGTACTGAAGCTTTCTTT. Its protein is CASSPPGTEAFF.

DNA of the CDR3: TGTGCCAGTGGAGTTGATAACTATGGCTACACCTTC. Protein: CASGVDNYGYTF. The rearrangement links TRBV10-3 to TRBJ1-2; no clear D. Germline CDR1 reads ENHRY; CDR2 reads SYGVKD. This CDR3 contains 12 residues. V was shortened by 10 bases and J by 1 base, with 10 bases between the two germline ends.

This chain joins TRBV7-9 and TRBJ2-1, with 9 bases matching TRBD1. V gave up 8 bases and J gave up 8 bases; unmatched junction bases: 10. CDR1 and CDR2 (germline): SEHNR, FQNEAQ (reference sequence). The CDR3 has 14 amino acids. The CDR3 sequence: CASALGTGMDEQFF. The DNA for the CDR3 is TGTGCCAGCGCCCTAGGGACAGGGATGGATGAGCAGTTCTTC.

Here the CDR3 reads CSVHTDTQYF. The CDR3 DNA sequence: TGCAGCGTGCACACAGATACGCAGTATTTT. This chain links TRBV29-1 with TRBJ2-3; D remains ambiguous. Germline V gives CDR1 SQVTM, CDR2 ANQGSEA. Trimming cost V 6 bases and J 2 bases, with 3 bases left between them. The CDR3 contains 10 residues.

This chain links TRBV13 with TRBJ2-5, with 10 bases identical to TRBD2. The V segment lost 3 bases and the J segment 2 bases; nucleotides outside the gene matches: 6. The germline V gene encodes CDR1 PRHDT and CDR2 FYEKMQ (reference sequence). The CDR3 extends over 16 amino acids. This chain's CDR3 is CASSFSTSGIQETQYF. The CDR3 DNA sequence: TGTGCCAGCAGCTTTAGCACTAGCGGGATACAAGAGACCCAGTACTTC.

The chain recombines TRBV5-1 with TRBJ1-1; 8 bases match TRBD1. The junction had 12 bases not matched to a gene; V was cut back by 3 bases and J by 8 bases. CDR1 SGHRS and CDR2 YFSETQ come from the germline V gene. CDR3 size: 15 residues. CDR3 sequence reads: CASSSAHLTGEEAFF. The CDR3 nucleotides are TGCGCCAGCAGCTCAGCCCATCTGACAGGGGAAGAAGCTTTCTTT.